The sequence of this T cell receptor beta chain was determined in a study of blood T cell repertoires in COVID-19. Turning to the study itself: Acute-phase and convalescent COVID-19 samples originated in the United States, Italy and Spain. Nucleic acid was either cDNA or gDNA, and it came from T cells, B-cell-depleted T cells, or PBMCs.

The V gene's germline CDR1 is SGHRS and CDR2 YFSETQ. The CDR3 loop spans 16 amino acids. Trimming at V came to 4 bases and at J to 4 bases, leaving 12 bases not matched to a gene. The authors' processing: By means of reference gene primer amplification, nucleated cell counts were estimated. Using immunoSEQ multiplex PCR, the repertoire was profiled, and TCRdb retains in-frame clones only, with some absent. The D gene and trimming were derived from the DNA, and the V and J assignments and clone size from that table. Of 50,000 to 55,000 clones listed, 70% to 90% are singletons. The genes are TRBV5-1 and TRBJ2-7; 9 bases are shared with TRBD1. The sample comprised peripheral blood. The TCR was taken from a man between 65 and 85 years old with acute or convalescent COVID-19. In nucleotides, the CDR3 is TGCGCCAGCAGCATAGGGACAGGGATATTACTTTACGAGCAGTACTTC. Amino acid sequence: CASSIGTGILLYEQYF.